This is a list of T cell receptor beta chains from one sample in a study of blood T cells in healthy people across ages. TCRdb processed the 5' RACE reads anew with MiXCR; each CDR3 protein has one entry. This table holds approximately 800,000 distinct CDR3 sequences, approximately 60% found once. The sample was blood. The receptors derive from a middle-aged man in good health. CDR3s include the opening cysteine and the closing phenylalanine or tryptophan. The D gene is left open where the match is weak. Some rows have no size entry. The others give once, few or many, or a class for an expanded clone.

clone size,J gene,D gene,V gene,CDR3 DNA,CDR3 protein
-,TRBJ1-6,TRBD1,TRBV20-1,TGCAGTGCTAGAGATCTCTTTGGGACAGGGGACCATAATTCACCCCTCCACTTT,CSARDLFGTGDHNSPLHF
-,TRBJ2-7,TRBD1,TRBV29-1,TGCAGCGTTGAAACAGGGGTCTGCGAGCAGTACTTC,CSVETGVCEQYF
-,TRBJ2-5,-,TRBV5-8,TGTGCCAGCAGCTTGGGACCGGCCGGCGGGGAGACCCAGTACTTC,CASSLGPAGGETQYF
-,TRBJ2-5,-,TRBV5-1,TGCGCCAGCAGCACGGACTTGGGCGGGGAGACCCAGTACTTC,CASSTDLGGETQYF
-,TRBJ2-5,TRBD1,TRBV11-1,TGTGCCAGCAGCTTAGAGGGGACAGCCTCCAAGCAGTACTTC,CASSLEGTASKQYF
-,TRBJ2-3,TRBD2,TRBV20-1,TGCAGTGAGGCGGGAGGGCCGGGCGATACGCAGTATTTT,CSEAGGPGDTQYF
few,TRBJ2-5,-,TRBV4-1,TGCGCCAGCAGCCAAAATCAGGGATGGGAGACCCAGTACTTC,CASSQNQGWETQYF
-,TRBJ2-1,TRBD2,TRBV6-1,TGTGCCAGCAGTGAAGGCGGCGGGAGCGGGAACAATGAGCAGTTCTTC,CASSEGGGSGNNEQFF
few,TRBJ2-5,-,TRBV5-1,TGCGCCAGCAGCTCTAGTCAGGGGTTTACGGAGACCCAGTACTTC,CASSSSQGFTETQYF
-,TRBJ1-1,TRBD1,TRBV27,TGTGCCAGCAGTAGTCCAGGGGGAGTCGTAGAAGCTTTCTTT,CASSSPGGVVEAFF
-,TRBJ2-4,-,TRBV20-1,TGCAGTGCCGAGCATGTAGCCAAAAACATTCAGTACTTC,CSAEHVAKNIQYF
few,TRBJ2-1,-,TRBV27,TGTGCCAGCAGAGATATCAATGAGCAGTTCTTC,CASRDINEQFF
-,TRBJ2-3,-,TRBV20-1,TGCAGTGCTAGAGATCAGGAACCTGGAGATACGCAGTATTTT,CSARDQEPGDTQYF
few,TRBJ2-3,-,TRBV3-1,TGTGCCAGCAGCCAAGAACCGGGGAAGGCAGATACGCAGTATTTT,CASSQEPGKADTQYF
-,TRBJ2-7,-,TRBV7-9,TGTGCCAGCAGCTTTACAGGCGAACCTCCCCCCTACGAGCAGTACTTC,CASSFTGEPPPYEQYF
-,TRBJ1-1,-,TRBV28,TGTGCCAGCAGTTTAAGCCGGCTCATGAACACTGAAGCTTTCTTT,CASSLSRLMNTEAFF
-,TRBJ2-1,TRBD1,TRBV29-1,TGCAGCGTTGAGACAGGGGGGTTAGAGCAGTTCTTC,CSVETGGLEQFF
few,TRBJ2-5,-,TRBV15,TGTGCCACCAGCAGAGTCGGGATTGGGGAGACCCAGTACTTC,CATSRVGIGETQYF
-,TRBJ2-5,-,TRBV7-3,TGTGCCAGCAGTGTGAGTGGGGGCTCCGGGGAGACCCAGTACTTC,CASSVSGGSGETQYF
few,TRBJ2-5,-,TRBV7-7,TGTGCTAGCAGCCGACGTCCGACAGGCCCTCAAGAGACCCAGTACTTC,CASSRRPTGPQETQYF
once,TRBJ2-7,-,TRBV7-7,TGTGCCAGCAGCCCCAAAGGGGGGCTAGCCTACAATGAGCAGTACTTC,CASSPKGGLAYNEQYF
-,TRBJ2-3,-,TRBV28,TGTGCCAGCAGTTTTGAGGGGCCAATGGGCACAGATACGCAGTATTTT,CASSFEGPMGTDTQYF
-,TRBJ2-7,TRBD1,TRBV7-2,TGTGCCAGCAGCCCCGCGGGACAGGTGTACGAGCAGTACTTC,CASSPAGQVYEQYF
few,TRBJ2-7,-,TRBV20-1,TGCAGTGCCCAGGTTTGGCCGGTTTACGAGCAGTACTTC,CSAQVWPVYEQYF
once,TRBJ1-2,TRBD1,TRBV6-5,TGTGCCAGCAGCCACCGGGACAGGGTGAACTATGGCTACACCTTC,CASSHRDRVNYGYTF
-,TRBJ1-2,-,TRBV11-1,TGTGCCAGCAGCACCGGACGGAATTATGGCTACACCTTC,CASSTGRNYGYTF
-,TRBJ1-6,-,TRBV9,TGTGCCAGCAGCCCAGCCCCCGGGTCCATAAATTCACCCCTCCACTTT,CASSPAPGSINSPLHF
-,TRBJ2-1,TRBD1,TRBV2,TGTGCCAGCAAGCGCGACAGGGGTGAGCAGTTCTTC,CASKRDRGEQFF
few,TRBJ2-1,-,TRBV7-9,TGTGCCAGCAGCTTAGTGCTTGGGGGTTGGAATGAGCAGTTCTTC,CASSLVLGGWNEQFF
-,TRBJ2-5,TRBD2,TRBV20-1,TGCAGTGCTACAGGACTAGCGTCACAAGAGACCCAGTACTTC,CSATGLASQETQYF
few,TRBJ2-3,TRBD2,TRBV27,TGTGCCAGCAGCCGCACAGCGGGAGAGTTAGATACGCAGTATTTT,CASSRTAGELDTQYF
many,TRBJ2-3,-,TRBV7-2,TGTGCCAGCAGTTTAGGTACAGGTACAGATACGCAGTATTTT,CASSLGTGTDTQYF
few,TRBJ1-2,TRBD1,TRBV6-5,TGTGCCAGCAGCGGAACAGGGGCTCTTGCCAACTATGGCTACACCTTC,CASSGTGALANYGYTF
-,TRBJ2-5,-,TRBV7-7,TGTGCTAGCAGCTCGGGAGAGATCCAGTACTTC,CASSSGEIQYF
once,TRBJ2-3,-,TRBV20-1,TGCAGTGCTAGTCCCCCAGGGCGGGGGACAAGCACAGATACGCAGTATTTT,CSASPPGRGTSTDTQYF
-,TRBJ1-5,-,TRBV7-2,TGTGCCAGCAGGGGAGGGGGTGGTAGCAATCAGCCCCAGCATTTT,CASRGGGGSNQPQHF
-,TRBJ2-7,TRBD1,TRBV25-1,TGTGCCAGCAGTCCACAAACCAGGGGGTTGCAGTACTTC,CASSPQTRGLQYF
few,TRBJ2-5,TRBD1,TRBV7-2,TGTGCCAGCAGCTTAGGACGGACAGGGGGATGGGAGACCCAGTACTTC,CASSLGRTGGWETQYF
few,TRBJ2-3,-,TRBV24-1,TGTGCCACCAGTGATCGCGACAGCGGCGGGACGAATACGCAGTATTTT,CATSDRDSGGTNTQYF
few,TRBJ2-3,TRBD2,TRBV5-1,TGCGCCAGCAGCTTAGCGGGAGTGGAAACAGATACGCAGTATTTT,CASSLAGVETDTQYF
-,TRBJ1-5,-,TRBV15,TGTGCCACCAGCAGAAATCCCGGGTCGCCCCAGCATTTT,CATSRNPGSPQHF
-,TRBJ1-5,-,TRBV6-5,TGTGCCAGCAGCCGGACAGACCATCAGCCCCAGCATTTT,CASSRTDHQPQHF